Sequencing of this T cell receptor beta chain was carried out in a study of T cell repertoires in cytomegalovirus infection. In the study overall: Public TCR beta signatures provided an indication of both CMV infection and a matching HLA type.

The V end lost 6 bases, the J end lost 0 bases, and 17 bases lay between the germline ends. Germline V lookup: CDR1 SQVTM, CDR2 ANQGSEA. The CDR3 extends over 15 amino acids. Regarding the study as a whole: Individuals carrying CMV plus the relevant HLA were identified by cumulative frequency of public TCR beta families. CMV-specific TCR beta clonotypes restricted by HLA-C were the ones dominating the ex vivo response.

This clonotype was found a few times. Its antigen is undetermined. In TCRdb, the reads were re-called with MiXCR into one record per CDR3 protein. The table shows roughly 180,000 distinct CDR3 sequences, with 15% to 20% occurring only once. This TCR derives from a human donor in good health (CMV status not recorded). Some clones in this sample may be carry-over from other donors' samples. The gene calls are TRBV29-1 and TRBJ1-2; D ambiguous. Sequencing input: CD8+ T cells from PBMCs. The CDR3 region is CSVGKGEGTNYGYTF. The CDR3 DNA follows: TGCAGCGTGGGGAAGGGCGAGGGAACTAACTATGGCTACACCTTC. The full variable domain, completed using reference TRBV29-1 and TRBJ1-2, is SAVISQKPSRDICQRGTSLTIQCQVDSQVTMMFWYRQQPGQSLTLIATANQGSEATYESGFVIDKFPISRPNLTFSTLTVSNMSPEDSSIYLCSVGKGEGTNYGYTFGSGTRLTVV.